This T cell receptor (beta chain) was retrieved from a study of blood T cell dynamics during melanoma immunotherapy. Overall study context: Standard first-line treatment here was pembrolizumab or nivolumab plus ipilimumab in metastatic melanoma.

The time point denotes: pre-treatment baseline. Disease control meant complete response, partial response or stable disease at 12 weeks. Libraries were prepared by immunoSEQ multiplex PCR; TCRdb keeps only in-frame clonotypes and omits some of them. The table records 7,000 or so clones, over 70% of them present only once. A word on this clone: As yet, its antigen is unknown.

Study-level results: The study could not tell melanoma-specific clones from general immune activation.

V lost 10 bases and J lost 4; bases outside the gene matches: 11. CDR3 length: 15 residues. Germline CDR1 reads SNHLY; CDR2 reads FYNNEI. The clonotype comes from a human donor with melanoma. Some clones in this sample may be carry-over from other donors' samples. This sequence joins TRBV2 and TRBJ2-5, with 11 nucleotides matching TRBD2. This specimen was blood, taken from a patient treated with checkpoint blockade. The DNA of the CDR3 is TGTGCCACCCTAAGCCGTAGCGGGAGGGCAGAGACCCAGTACTTC. It codes for CATLSRSGRAETQYF.